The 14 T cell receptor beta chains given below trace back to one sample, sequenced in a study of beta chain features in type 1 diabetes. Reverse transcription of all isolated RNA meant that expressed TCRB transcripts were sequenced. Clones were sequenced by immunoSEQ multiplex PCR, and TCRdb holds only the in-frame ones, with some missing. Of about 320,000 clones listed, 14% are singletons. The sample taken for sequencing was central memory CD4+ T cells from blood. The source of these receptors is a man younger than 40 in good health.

The CDR3 loop reads CASTVSGLSSYEQYV. CDR3 DNA: TGTGCCAGTACCGTTAGCGGGTTGAGCTCCTACGAGCAGTACGTC. This chain joins TRBV6-4 and TRBJ2-7; 7 nucleotides line up with TRBD2. This CDR3 spans 15 amino acids. The trim removed 9 bases at V and 0 bases at J, leaving 11 bases unmatched. Germline CDR1 MRHNA, CDR2 SNTAGT.

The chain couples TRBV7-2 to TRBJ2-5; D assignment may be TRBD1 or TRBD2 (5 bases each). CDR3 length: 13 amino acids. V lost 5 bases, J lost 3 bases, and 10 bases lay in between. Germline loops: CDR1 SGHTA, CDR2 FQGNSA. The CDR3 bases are TGTGCCAGCAGCCGGGACCCAGAAGAGACCCAGTACTTC. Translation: CASSRDPEETQYF.

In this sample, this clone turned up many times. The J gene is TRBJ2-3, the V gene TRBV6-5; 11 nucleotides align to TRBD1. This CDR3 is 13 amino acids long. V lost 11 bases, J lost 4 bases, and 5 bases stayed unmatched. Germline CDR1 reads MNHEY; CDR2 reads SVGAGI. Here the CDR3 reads CAARDRGADTQYF. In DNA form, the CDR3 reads TGTGCCGCGAGGGACAGGGGGGCAGATACGCAGTATTTT.

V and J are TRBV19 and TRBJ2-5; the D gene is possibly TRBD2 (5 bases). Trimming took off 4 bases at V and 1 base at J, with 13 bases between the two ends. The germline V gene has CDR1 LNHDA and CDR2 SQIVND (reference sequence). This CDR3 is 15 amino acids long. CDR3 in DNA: TGTGCCAGTAGTAAGTTAGAAGCGGCCCAAGAGACCCAGTACTTC. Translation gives CASSKLEAAQETQYF.

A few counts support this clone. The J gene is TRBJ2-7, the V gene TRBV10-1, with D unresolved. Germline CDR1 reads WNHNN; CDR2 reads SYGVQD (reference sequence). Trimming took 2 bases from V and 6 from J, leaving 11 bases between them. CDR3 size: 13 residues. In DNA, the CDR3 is TGCGCCAGCAGTGAGAGTTGGGGTCGCGAGCAGTACTTC. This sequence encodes CASSESWGREQYF.

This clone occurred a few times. The CDR3 nucleotides read TGTGCCAGTAGTATAAATCTGGGAGTGGTTGAGCAGTTCTTC. It specifies CASSINLGVVEQFF. The rearrangement links TRBV19 to TRBJ2-1; a possible D gene is TRBD2 (5 bases). The CDR3 is made up of 14 amino acids. V was cut by 2 bases and J by 9 bases, with 14 bases left in between. Germline CDR1 is LNHDA and CDR2 is SQIVND (reference sequence).

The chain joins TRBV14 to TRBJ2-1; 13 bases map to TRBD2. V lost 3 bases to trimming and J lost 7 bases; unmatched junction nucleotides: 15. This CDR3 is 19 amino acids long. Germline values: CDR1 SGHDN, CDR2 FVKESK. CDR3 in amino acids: CASSHPTGALAGGPNEQFF. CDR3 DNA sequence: TGTGCCAGCAGCCATCCAACCGGGGCACTAGCGGGGGGGCCGAATGAGCAGTTCTTC.

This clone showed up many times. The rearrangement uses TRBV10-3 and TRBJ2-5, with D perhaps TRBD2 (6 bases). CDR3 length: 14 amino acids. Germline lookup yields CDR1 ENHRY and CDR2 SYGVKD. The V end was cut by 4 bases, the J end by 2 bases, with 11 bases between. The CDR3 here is CAISGGEWQETQYF. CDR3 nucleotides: TGTGCCATCAGTGGGGGGGAATGGCAAGAGACCCAGTACTTC.

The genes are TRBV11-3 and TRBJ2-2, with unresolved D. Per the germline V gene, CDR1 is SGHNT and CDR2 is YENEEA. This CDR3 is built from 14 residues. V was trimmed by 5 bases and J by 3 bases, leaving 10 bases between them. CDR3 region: CASSPRDYTGELFF. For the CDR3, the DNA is TGTGCCAGCAGCCCTCGAGATTACACCGGGGAGCTGTTTTTT.

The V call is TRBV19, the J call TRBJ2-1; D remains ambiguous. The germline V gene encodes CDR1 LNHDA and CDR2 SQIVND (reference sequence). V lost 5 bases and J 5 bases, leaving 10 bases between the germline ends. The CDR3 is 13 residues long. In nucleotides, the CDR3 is TGTGCCAGTAGTCGGCAGGTCGACAATGAGCAGTTCTTC. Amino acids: CASSRQVDNEQFF. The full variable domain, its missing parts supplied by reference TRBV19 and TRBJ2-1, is DGGITQSPKYLFRKEGQNVTLSCEQNLNHDAMYWYRQDPGQGLRLIYYSQIVNDFQKGDIAEGYSVSREKKESFPLTVTSAQKNPTAFYLCASSRQVDNEQFFGPGTRLTVL.

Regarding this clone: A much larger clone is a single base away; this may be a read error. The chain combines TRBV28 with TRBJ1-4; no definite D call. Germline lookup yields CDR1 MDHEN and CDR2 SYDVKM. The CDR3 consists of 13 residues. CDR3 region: CASSQGPKEKLFF. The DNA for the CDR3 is TGCGCCAGCAGCCAAGGCCCTAAGGAAAAACTGTTTTTT.

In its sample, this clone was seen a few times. CDR3 nucleotide sequence: TGTGCCAGCAGCTTACTGGTCCGGACAGGGGGCTCAGAGACCCAGTACTTC. This codes for CASSLLVRTGGSETQYF. The V and J genes are TRBV7-2 and TRBJ2-5; 11 bases are a match to TRBD1. CDR3 length: 17 amino acids. Per the germline V gene, CDR1 is SGHTA and CDR2 is FQGNSA. V lost 2 bases and J lost 4; bases outside the gene matches: 9.

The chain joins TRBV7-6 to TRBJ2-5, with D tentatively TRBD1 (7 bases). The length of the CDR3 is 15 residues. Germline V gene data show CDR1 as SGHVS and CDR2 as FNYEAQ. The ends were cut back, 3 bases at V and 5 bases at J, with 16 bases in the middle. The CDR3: CASSFGGGRGETQYF. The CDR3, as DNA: TGTGCCAGCAGCTTCGGAGGGGGCCGGGGGGAGACCCAGTACTTC.

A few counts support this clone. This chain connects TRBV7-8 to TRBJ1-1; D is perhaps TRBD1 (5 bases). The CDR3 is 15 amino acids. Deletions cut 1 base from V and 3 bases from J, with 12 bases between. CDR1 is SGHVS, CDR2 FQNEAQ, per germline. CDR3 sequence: CASSLGGTAYTEAFF. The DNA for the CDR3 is TGTGCCAGCAGCTTAGGCGGGACGGCATACACTGAAGCTTTCTTT.